This T cell receptor (beta chain) derives from a study of T cells in Graves' hyperthyroidism and ophthalmopathy. Study outcomes and limitations: The model's output predicted ophthalmopathy at a median of around 6.9 months prior to onset. Blood also contained most expanded thyroid clonotypes above 0.001. By a 13 V-J model, ophthalmopathy was set apart from stable hyperthyroidism.

This CDR3 comprises 14 residues. Trimming pared 2 bases from V and 4 bases from J, leaving 10 bases between. Germline assignment: CDR1 KGHDR and CDR2 SFDVKD. Using RNA transcripts as the source, TCR beta CDR3 regions were amplified. Initially, a first-round RT-PCR of the TCR CDR3 employed the HTBI primer set. TCRdb reanalysed the multiplex PCR reads using MiXCR and keeps one entry per CDR3 protein. Among around 620,000 distinct CDR3 sequences listed, 35% to 55% were seen once. Patients were excluded for uncontrolled infection, other autoimmune disease, pregnancy or lactation. This clonotype was seen repeatedly, ten times or more. Its antigen is currently unknown.

Sample: peripheral blood or thyroid tissue (not recorded which). The clonotype comes from an adult woman with Graves' disease, either hyperthyroidism or ophthalmopathy (not recorded which). The rearrangement uses TRBV24-1 and TRBJ2-5, with unresolved D. In nucleotides, the CDR3 is TGTGCCACCAGTGATTCAGTCATGGGAGAGACCCAGTACTTC. Translation: CATSDSVMGETQYF.